These T cell receptor beta chains were read from a single sample in a study of spatial heterogeneity in lung cancer. TCRdb itself ran the 5' RACE reads through MiXCR, one entry per CDR3 protein. The sample contains around 74,000 distinct CDR3 sequences, about an eighth of which appear only once. The specimen was PBMCs, collected at surgery. Receptors originate from a male donor with early-stage non-small cell lung cancer. Both conserved end residues are part of each CDR3. Each record gives: CDR3 DNA, CDR3 protein, V gene, clone size, D gene, J gene. The D gene is left open where the match is weak. Expanded clones get a size class; other rows say once, few or many, or leave the size out.

TGTGCCAGCAGTCTCAATTACAGGGGGGAGAACGAGCAGTACTTC	CASSLNYRGENEQYF	TRBV6-5	-	TRBD1	TRBJ2-7
TGCGCCAGCAGCTTGTCCACCCAATCCTACAATGAGCAGTTCTTC	CASSLSTQSYNEQFF	TRBV5-1	few	-	TRBJ2-1
TGTGCCAGTAGTCTTCGACAGGGTAGGAATCAGCCCCAGCATTTT	CASSLRQGRNQPQHF	TRBV19	few	TRBD1	TRBJ1-5
TGTGCCAGCAGTGCCAGACTAGGCCCTTCCTACGAGCAGTACTTC	CASSARLGPSYEQYF	TRBV27	-	-	TRBJ2-7
TGCGCCAGCAGTGGATATGGCGGAGGGGCCCGGGAGACCCAGTACTTC	CASSGYGGGARETQYF	TRBV10-1	-	-	TRBJ2-5
TGTGCCAGCAGCTCGACCCGGGACAGATCTAACATTCAGTACTTC	CASSSTRDRSNIQYF	TRBV11-1	-	TRBD1	TRBJ2-4
TGCAGTGCTAGAGCGCTAGCGGGGCCCGGGGATGAGCAGTTCTTC	CSARALAGPGDEQFF	TRBV20-1	-	TRBD2	TRBJ2-1
TGCAGTGCTCCCTGGGCCAGGGGTAACGAAAAACTGTTTTTT	CSAPWARGNEKLFF	TRBV20-1	-	-	TRBJ1-4
TGTGCCAGCAGCGTGACAGCCTTCTCCTACGAGCAGTACTTC	CASSVTAFSYEQYF	TRBV9	few	-	TRBJ2-7
TGTGCCATCTCAGGACTAGCGGGCCGACCCCCAGATACGCAGTATTTT	CAISGLAGRPPDTQYF	TRBV10-3	-	TRBD2	TRBJ2-3
TGCGCCAGTAACGTACCGAGGGACAGGCCTTACAATGAGCAGTTCTTC	CASNVPRDRPYNEQFF	TRBV5-1	-	TRBD1	TRBJ2-1
TGTGCCAGCAGCCTCACGATGGCAGCCCCTCTTTACACTGAAGCTTTCTTT	CASSLTMAAPLYTEAFF	TRBV13	few	-	TRBJ1-1
TGTGCCAGCAGTTCCCCGGGACAGGGTGTTTTAGTGCAGTTCTTC	CASSSPGQGVLVQFF	TRBV12-3/TRBV12-4	few	TRBD1	TRBJ2-1
TGTGCCATCGCCCCCGGGACTAGCGGGAGGGCCACCGGGGAGCTGTTTTTT	CAIAPGTSGRATGELFF	TRBV10-3	many	TRBD2	TRBJ2-2
TGTGCCAGCAGCCAAGAATTGGGGGATGAGCAGTTCTTC	CASSQELGDEQFF	TRBV14	-	-	TRBJ2-1
TGTGCCAGCAGACCGGGGACGGCCCCCTACGAGCAGTACTTC	CASRPGTAPYEQYF	TRBV7-8	many	-	TRBJ2-7
TGCAGTGTGAGTGCTTACGAGCAGTACTTC	CSVSAYEQYF	TRBV20-1	-	-	TRBJ2-7
TGTGCCAGCACCGAACACTCCTACAGACAAGCTTTCTTT	CASTEHSYRQAFF	TRBV6-1	-	-	TRBJ1-1
TGCAGTGCTAGAGATAAAACTAGCGGGAGTGAGACCCAGTACTTC	CSARDKTSGSETQYF	TRBV20-1	-	TRBD2	TRBJ2-5
TGTGCCAGCAGCTCAGGACTAGCGGGAGTCGCCGGGGAGCTGTTTTTT	CASSSGLAGVAGELFF	TRBV5-4	-	TRBD2	TRBJ2-2
TGCGCCAGCAGCTTGCAAGGTCAGGGCTACAATGAGCAGTTCTTC	CASSLQGQGYNEQFF	TRBV5-1	many	-	TRBJ2-1
TGTGCCAGCAGCTTATTAGGGGAGAACACTGAAGCTTTCTTT	CASSLLGENTEAFF	TRBV6-2/TRBV6-3	-	-	TRBJ1-1
TGTGCCATCAGTGCACAGGGTAGTGGGGCCAACGTCCTGACTTTC	CAISAQGSGANVLTF	TRBV10-3	-	-	TRBJ2-6
TGTGCCAGCAGCCGACTGGACGCATCGGCCGAGCAGTACTTC	CASSRLDASAEQYF	TRBV4-2	many	-	TRBJ2-7
TGCAGTGCTAGAGAGCCAGCGGGATTAATGAATGAGCAGTTCTTC	CSAREPAGLMNEQFF	TRBV20-1	-	TRBD2	TRBJ2-1
TGCGCCAGCAGCCCTGGTTACAGGGGAGACACTGAAGCTTTCTTT	CASSPGYRGDTEAFF	TRBV4-3	many	TRBD1	TRBJ1-1
TGTGCCAGCAGCTTGTTACTGGGGGGCAATCAGCCCCAGCATTTT	CASSLLLGGNQPQHF	TRBV5-5	-	-	TRBJ1-5
TGTGCCAGCAGTGACTCCGGGGAGCTGTTTTTT	CASSDSGELFF	TRBV2	many	-	TRBJ2-2
TGTGCCAGCAGCTTGTCTACAGGGTACTCTGGAAACACCATATATTTT	CASSLSTGYSGNTIYF	TRBV11-1	-	-	TRBJ1-3
TGCAGCGTGGACCGGGACGGATTCACCTACAATGAGCAGTTCTTC	CSVDRDGFTYNEQFF	TRBV29-1	many	-	TRBJ2-1
TGCAGTGCTAGTCGGTACCAGGGGACTGAAGCTTTCTTT	CSASRYQGTEAFF	TRBV20-1	few	-	TRBJ1-1
TGTGCCAGCAGTCCGTGGGAGTCTGCAGGCTACACCTTC	CASSPWESAGYTF	TRBV25-1	few	-	TRBJ1-2
TGCGCCAGCAGCTTGGCTGTAGGGAAACCCAACAATGAGCAGTTCTTC	CASSLAVGKPNNEQFF	TRBV5-1	-	-	TRBJ2-1
TGCAGCGTTGTTCTAGCGGGAGCCTCCTACGAGCAGTACTTC	CSVVLAGASYEQYF	TRBV29-1	many	TRBD2	TRBJ2-7
TGTGCCAGCAGCTTAGTAGGAGGAAGCGCTCTTCAAGAGACCCAGTACTTC	CASSLVGGSALQETQYF	TRBV7-2	few	-	TRBJ2-5
TGTGCCAGCAGCGGAGTGAGGGCAGGGGGAACAGATACGCAGTATTTT	CASSGVRAGGTDTQYF	TRBV4-2	-	TRBD1	TRBJ2-3
TGTGCCATCAGTGGGGTGGGACAGGGCTTACCTGAAGCTTTATTT	CAISGVGQGLPEALF	TRBV10-3	few	TRBD1	TRBJ1-1
TGTGCCAGCAGCCCGAGGACTAGCGGGAGTCGTGAGCAGTTCTTC	CASSPRTSGSREQFF	TRBV7-2	-	TRBD2	TRBJ2-1
TGCGCCAGCAGCCCCCGACTAGCGGGAGCGACAGATACGCAGTATTTT	CASSPRLAGATDTQYF	TRBV5-1	-	TRBD2	TRBJ2-3
TGCGCCAGCAGCTTCAGTAACCCTGAGACGCAGTATTTT	CASSFSNPETQYF	TRBV5-1	many	-	TRBJ2-3
TGCGCCAGCAGCCAAGACAGGCGGAGCTCCTATAATTCACCCCTCCACTTT	CASSQDRRSSYNSPLHF	TRBV4-3	-	-	TRBJ1-6
TGTGCCTCACTGAACGAGGTTCATGAGCAGTACTTC	CASLNEVHEQYF	TRBV30	few	-	TRBJ2-7
TGTGCCAGCAGCCAAGATTGGCAGGACACTGAAGCTTTCTTT	CASSQDWQDTEAFF	TRBV4-2	-	-	TRBJ1-1
TGTGCCAGCTGCCCGGGGCAGGGAAGAGGGGCCCAGCATTTT	CASCPGQGRGAQHF	TRBV6-5	-	-	TRBJ1-5
TGTGCCAGTCTTAGGACAGGGATCGGGGCCAACGTCCTGACTTTC	CASLRTGIGANVLTF	TRBV19	few	TRBD1	TRBJ2-6
TGTGCCAGCAGCTTAACCACGGAGCAGCCCCAGCATTTT	CASSLTTEQPQHF	TRBV11-2	-	-	TRBJ1-5
TGTGCCAGTAGTATGGTGGGGGCGCCAGGAAACACCATATATTTT	CASSMVGAPGNTIYF	TRBV19	-	-	TRBJ1-3
TGTGCCAGCAGTTCCAGGGTAGCGGTCTCCTACAATGAGCAGTTCTTC	CASSSRVAVSYNEQFF	TRBV12-3/TRBV12-4	-	-	TRBJ2-1
TGTGCCAGCAGCGCCGACTCTAGCGGGAGGGGCCAGCAGTACTTC	CASSADSSGRGQQYF	TRBV9	-	TRBD2	TRBJ2-7
TGTGCCAGTTCTAACAGGGGAGGCACAGATACGCAGTATTTT	CASSNRGGTDTQYF	TRBV19	-	TRBD1	TRBJ2-3
TGCGCCAGCAGCTCCTCGGGACTAGCGGGTGTTGAGCAGTTCTTC	CASSSSGLAGVEQFF	TRBV5-1	many	TRBD2	TRBJ2-1
TGTGCCAGCAGCTTAGGGGGCGGCCCTGAAGCTTTCTTT	CASSLGGGPEAFF	TRBV11-3	few	-	TRBJ1-1
TGTGCCAGCAGCGTAGGTGTACTCTCGCAACAGTACTTC	CASSVGVLSQQYF	TRBV9	many	-	TRBJ2-5
TGTGCCAGCAGTCCTAACCAAAGCGGGAGGAGTCACGAGCAGTACTTC	CASSPNQSGRSHEQYF	TRBV12-3/TRBV12-4	-	TRBD2	TRBJ2-7
TGTGCCAGCAGCGTAGGTAATAGCGGGAAATCAGGGACGCAGTATTTT	CASSVGNSGKSGTQYF	TRBV9	few	TRBD2	TRBJ2-3
TGCGCCAGCAGCGTAGATAATGAGCAGTTCTTC	CASSVDNEQFF	TRBV10-1	many	-	TRBJ2-1
TGTGCCGCTACAGGGGAAGGGAACTATGGCTACACCTTC	CAATGEGNYGYTF	TRBV6-1	few	TRBD1	TRBJ1-2
TGTGCCAGCAGCCCAGCCGGGACAGGGGGACGGAGCACTGAAGCTTTCTTT	CASSPAGTGGRSTEAFF	TRBV7-2	-	TRBD1	TRBJ1-1
TGTGCCAGCAGCCCATCGACAGGGATAGGCAATCAGCCCCAGCATTTT	CASSPSTGIGNQPQHF	TRBV9	few	TRBD1	TRBJ1-5
TGCAGTGCTTTATTACCGGGACAGAGAAATCAGCCCCAGCATTTT	CSALLPGQRNQPQHF	TRBV20-1	few	TRBD1	TRBJ1-5